Each of the 26 T cell receptor beta chains below was sequenced from the same sample in a study of OX40 agonist ivuxolimab in advanced cancers. Measured with immunoSEQ multiplex PCR; TCRdb has only the in-frame clones, and not every one. The repertoire holds about 20,000 clones, with over 75% as singletons. Sequenced material: CD4+ or CD8+ T cells sorted from blood, taken in a trial of the OX40 agonist ivuxolimab. The receptors derive from an adult with an advanced solid tumor such as melanoma, head and neck, liver or kidney cancer.

This clone was detected only once. V gene TRBV19 combines with J gene TRBJ1-3, with D unclear. The germline V gene encodes CDR1 LNHDA and CDR2 SQIVND (reference sequence). V was pared by 9 bases and J by 0 bases, with 12 bases between. This CDR3 contains 14 residues. CDR3 protein: CASEQIISGNTIYF. The DNA of the CDR3 is TGTGCCAGCGAACAGATCATCTCTGGAAACACCATATATTTT. The full variable domain, in which reference TRBV19 and TRBJ1-3 provide the parts outside the CDR3, is DGGITQSPKYLFRKEGQNVTLSCEQNLNHDAMYWYRQDPGQGLRLIYYSQIVNDFQKGDIAEGYSVSREKKESFPLTVTSAQKNPTAFYLCASEQIISGNTIYFGEGSWLTVV.

The V gene is TRBV5-6, the J gene TRBJ1-2; D uncertain. CDR3 length: 13 residues. The germline V gene encodes CDR1 SGHDT and CDR2 YYEEEE. Trimming shortened V by 0 bases and J by 4 bases, and 7 bases separated the two germline ends. CDR3 loop: CASSLEVIYGYTF. Written as DNA, the CDR3 is TGTGCCAGCAGCTTGGAGGTTATCTATGGCTACACCTTC.

As to this clone: A junction boundary mismatches the germline segment, possibly from a read error. The genes are TRBV7-9 and TRBJ2-5; D possibly corresponds to TRBD2 (6 bases). CDR3 length equals 14 residues. CDR1 SEHNR and CDR2 FQNEAQ come from the germline V gene (reference sequence). CDR3 nucleotide sequence: TGTGCCAGCAGCCTAGCGACATACCTCGAGACCCAGTACTTC. Translation: CASSLATYLETQYF.

This chain joins TRBV29-1 and TRBJ1-2; D is undetermined. The ends were cut back, 3 bases at V and 5 bases at J, with 7 bases in the middle. Germline loops: CDR1 SQVTM, CDR2 ANQGSEA. CDR3 length: 11 amino acids. This CDR3 is CSVEGFYGYTF. Here the CDR3 DNA reads TGCAGCGTTGAGGGGTTTTATGGCTACACCTTC.

The chain joins TRBV7-6 to TRBJ2-3; unclear D gene. Deletions cut 0 bases from V and 6 bases from J, with 10 bases between. This CDR3 comprises 14 residues. CDR1 is SGHVS and CDR2 is FNYEAQ in the germline V gene. The CDR3 DNA reads TGTGCCAGCAGCTTAGCGGATCTAGGGGATACGCAGTATTTT. Its protein is CASSLADLGDTQYF.

The chain employs TRBV27 and TRBJ2-7, with 8 positions matching TRBD2. CDR1 and CDR2 from the germline V gene are MNHEY and SMNVEV (reference sequence). J lost 7 bases, V lost 8 bases, and 10 bases had no gene match. CDR3 length: 13 amino acids. In nucleotides, the CDR3 is TGTGCCAGCCGGGGGGGGGCCCGCTTGGAGCAGTACTTC. Protein product: CASRGGARLEQYF.

The chain employs TRBV10-1 and TRBJ1-6, with D tentatively TRBD1 (5 bases). V gave up 4 bases and J gave up 14 bases, with 15 bases separating them. CDR1 WNHNN and CDR2 SYGVQD come from the germline V gene (reference sequence). This CDR3 is 13 amino acids long. The CDR3 nucleotides are TGCGCCAGCAGTGTCTCGCATGGACAAACCCTCCACTTT. It encodes CASSVSHGQTLHF.

The rearrangement joins TRBV11-2 to TRBJ2-7, with D possibly being TRBD2 (5 bases). CDR1 is SGHAT and CDR2 is FQNNGV in the germline V gene. The CDR3 spans 15 residues. The ends were cut back, 4 bases at V and 0 bases at J, with 13 bases in the middle. CDR3 sequence reads: CASSSLLGNSYEQYF. The CDR3 DNA reads as TGTGCCAGCAGCTCCCTACTAGGAAACTCCTACGAGCAGTACTTC.

V and J are TRBV5-1 and TRBJ1-3, with 7 bases matching TRBD1. The V gene's germline CDR1 is SGHRS and CDR2 YFSETQ. The CDR3 contains 14 residues. V shed 0 bases, J shed 8 bases, and the junction held 5 bases outside the gene matches. This CDR3 is CASSLDSRGDTIYF. In DNA form, the CDR3 reads TGCGCCAGCAGCTTGGATTCCAGGGGGGACACCATATATTTT.

This clone has just one count. The chain recombines TRBV2 with TRBJ2-3; TRBD1 matches at 9 bases. Germline loops: CDR1 SNHLY, CDR2 FYNNEI. The CDR3 spans 14 residues. V was clipped by 5 bases and J by 3 bases; unmatched bases: 3. Written as DNA, the CDR3 is TGTGCCAGCAGTCCGGGACAGGGAACAGATACGCAGTATTTT. Residues: CASSPGQGTDTQYF.

CDR3 coding DNA: TGCAGCGTTGATGGGGGGGCGCCGACCTACGAGCAGTACTTC. Its protein is CSVDGGAPTYEQYF. The J gene is TRBJ2-7, the V gene TRBV29-1; possibly TRBD2 for D (7 bases). Germline assignment: CDR1 SQVTM and CDR2 ANQGSEA. V lost 3 bases, J lost 2 bases, and 14 bases lay in between. This CDR3 region has 14 residues.

The chain has TRBV27 and TRBJ2-5, with TRBD2 identical over 10 bases. V lost 2 bases and J lost 3; bases outside the gene matches: 9. The germline gives CDR1 MNHEY, CDR2 SMNVEV (reference sequence). CDR3 size: 17 residues. The CDR3 is CASSLLKRLAGEETQYF. The CDR3 DNA reads TGTGCCAGCAGTTTACTAAAGCGGCTAGCGGGGGAAGAGACCCAGTACTTC.

CDR3 coding DNA: TGTGCCAGCAGCCCAAGGGGCCTCTACGAGCAGTACTTC. Translated, it gives CASSPRGLYEQYF. The gene calls are TRBV14 and TRBJ2-7; D is possibly TRBD1 (5 bases). This CDR3 has 13 amino acids. From germline, CDR1 is SGHDN and CDR2 FVKESK. V lost 4 bases and J 3 bases, leaving 10 bases between the germline ends.

The J gene is TRBJ2-3, the V gene TRBV11-2; no firm D call. Deletions cut 1 base from V and 2 bases from J, with 4 bases between. Germline assignment: CDR1 SGHAT and CDR2 FQNNGV. This CDR3 region has 13 residues. As DNA, the CDR3 is TGTGCCAGCAGCTTAGGGTTCACAGATACGCAGTATTTT. Translation: CASSLGFTDTQYF. Full variable domain (remainder filled in from reference TRBV11-2 and TRBJ2-3): EAGVAQSPRYKIIEKRQSVAFWCNPISGHATLYWYQQILGQGPKLLIQFQNNGVVDDSQLPKDRFSAERLKGVDSTLKIQPAKLEDSAVYLCASSLGFTDTQYFGPGTRLTVL.

The chain is built from TRBV27 and TRBJ2-5; 7 bases match TRBD1. Trimming cost V 2 bases and J 4 bases; bases outside gene matches: 10. Looked up from germline, CDR1 is MNHEY and CDR2 is SMNVEV (reference sequence). This CDR3 is built from 16 residues. Here the CDR3 reads CASSLKALTGPETQYF. The CDR3 DNA reads as TGTGCCAGCAGTTTAAAGGCCCTGACAGGGCCAGAGACCCAGTACTTC.

The chain has TRBV2 and TRBJ2-7, with D perhaps TRBD1 or TRBD2 (6 bases each). CDR3 length: 14 residues. CDR1 and CDR2 from the germline V gene are SNHLY and FYNNEI. V lost 8 bases and J lost 2, with 16 bases in between. The CDR3 sequence: CASGAGHGAYEQYF. The DNA for the CDR3 is TGTGCCAGCGGCGCGGGACACGGGGCCTACGAGCAGTACTTC.

This clone is labeled as medium-sized. The V and J genes are TRBV18 and TRBJ1-5; no reliable D call. The CDR3 spans 15 residues. V was shortened by 0 bases and J by 2 bases, with 8 bases between the two germline ends. Germline-derived CDR1 and CDR2 are KGHSH and LQKENI. The CDR3 bases are TGTGCCAGCTCACCACCCGGGGAGGGCAATCAGCCCCAGCATTTT. Translation gives CASSPPGEGNQPQHF.

V usage is TRBV14 and J usage is TRBJ1-4, with no clear D. V was pared by 0 bases and J by 6 bases, with 5 bases between. Germline V gives CDR1 SGHDN, CDR2 FVKESK. The CDR3 contains 13 residues. DNA of the CDR3: TGTGCCAGCAGCCAAGAGATGGATGAAAAACTGTTTTTT. It is translated as CASSQEMDEKLFF.

The chain has TRBV27 and TRBJ1-6; maybe TRBD1 (5 bases). Germline V CDR1 and CDR2: MNHEY, SMNVEV (reference sequence). The CDR3 spans 16 residues. V was cut by 5 bases and J by 7 bases, with 18 bases left in between. DNA for the CDR3: TGTGCCAGCAGTCCCCGGGGCGGAAGATTGAATTCACCCCTCCACTTT. Translated: CASSPRGGRLNSPLHF.

The gene calls are TRBV7-8 and TRBJ2-5, with a weak D call TRBD1 (5 bases). The J call is in doubt because the DNA end fits TRBJ2-7 better. The length of the CDR3 is 14 residues. The V gene's germline CDR1 is SGHVS and CDR2 FQNEAQ. This CDR3 is CASSLAGPSYEQYF. DNA of the CDR3: TGTGCCAGCAGCTTAGCGGGGCCATCCTACGAGCAGTACTTC.

Written as DNA, the CDR3 is TGTGCCAGCAGTTTGGAACAGCCCCAGCATTTT. It is translated as CASSLEQPQHF. The chain employs TRBV28 and TRBJ1-5, with D unclear. The V gene's germline CDR1 is MDHEN and CDR2 SYDVKM. V dropped 3 bases and J dropped 7 bases, with 4 bases sitting between them. CDR3 size: 11 residues.

In DNA, the CDR3 is TGTGCCAGCACCCCCCCCGACGAGCAGTACTTC. Encoded protein: CASTPPDEQYF. The chain links TRBV7-8 to TRBJ2-7, with D unclear. CDR1 SGHVS and CDR2 FQNEAQ come from the germline V gene. This CDR3 is 11 amino acids long. Trimming took off 7 bases at V and 5 bases at J, with 9 bases between the two ends. Filled out from reference TRBV7-8 and TRBJ2-7, the complete variable domain reads GAGVSQSPRYKVAKRGQDVALRCDPISGHVSLFWYQQALGQGPEFLTYFQNEAQLDKSGLPSDRFFAERPEGSVSTLKIQRTQQEDSAVYLCASTPPDEQYFGPGTRLTVT.

This clone was picked up a small number of times. V usage is TRBV28 and J usage is TRBJ1-3, with D tentatively TRBD1 (6 bases). This CDR3 has 18 residues. Trimming shortened V by 5 bases and J by 0 bases, and 20 bases separated the two germline ends. Germline CDR1 is MDHEN and CDR2 is SYDVKM. The CDR3 DNA is TGTGCCAGCAGTAGAATCTTCGGACAGACGGGCTCTGGAAACACCATATATTTT. This translates into CASSRIFGQTGSGNTIYF.

The gene calls are TRBV7-7 and TRBJ2-3, with unresolved D. The length of the CDR3 is 14 residues. The V gene's germline CDR1 is SSHAT and CDR2 FNYEAQ (reference sequence). V dropped 3 bases and J dropped 0 bases, with 7 bases sitting between them. The CDR3 here is CASSFGPSTDTQYF. The DNA of the CDR3 is TGTGCCAGCAGCTTCGGCCCTAGCACAGATACGCAGTATTTT.

This chain connects TRBV19 to TRBJ2-7, with a possible D match to TRBD2 (6 bases). This CDR3 is 12 amino acids long. CDR1 LNHDA and CDR2 SQIVND come from the germline V gene (reference sequence). With 6 bases removed from V and 5 bases from J, the gap between germline ends came to 11 bases. CDR3 protein: CASRSGSDEQYF. CDR3 sequence (DNA): TGTGCCAGTAGAAGCGGGTCCGACGAGCAGTACTTC.

The chain uses TRBV7-9 and TRBJ2-5, with 7 bases that match TRBD1. V lost 4 bases, J lost 1 base, and 9 bases stayed unmatched. Germline V gene data show CDR1 as SEHNR and CDR2 as FQNEAQ (reference sequence). This CDR3 contains 16 residues. CDR3 sequence reads: CASSSGQEKLQETQYF. The CDR3 region has the DNA TGTGCCAGCAGCTCCGGACAGGAAAAACTCCAAGAGACCCAGTACTTC.